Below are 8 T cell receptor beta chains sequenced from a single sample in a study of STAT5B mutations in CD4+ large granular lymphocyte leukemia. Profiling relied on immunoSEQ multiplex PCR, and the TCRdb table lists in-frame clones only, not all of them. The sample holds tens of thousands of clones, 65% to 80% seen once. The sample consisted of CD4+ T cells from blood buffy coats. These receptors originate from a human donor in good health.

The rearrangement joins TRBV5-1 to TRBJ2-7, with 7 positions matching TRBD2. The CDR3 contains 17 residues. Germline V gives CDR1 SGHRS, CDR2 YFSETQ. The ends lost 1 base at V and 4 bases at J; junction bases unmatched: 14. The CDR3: CASSLWLSGGLRYEQYF. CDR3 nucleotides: TGCGCCAGCAGCTTGTGGTTATCGGGGGGACTAAGATACGAGCAGTACTTC.

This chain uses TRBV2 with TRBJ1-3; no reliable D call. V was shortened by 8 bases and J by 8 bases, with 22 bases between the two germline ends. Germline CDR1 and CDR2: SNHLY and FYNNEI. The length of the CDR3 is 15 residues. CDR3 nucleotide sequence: TGTGCCAGCTCAGCAAATCCTAGGGCCGGGGACACCATATATTTT. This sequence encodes CASSANPRAGDTIYF.

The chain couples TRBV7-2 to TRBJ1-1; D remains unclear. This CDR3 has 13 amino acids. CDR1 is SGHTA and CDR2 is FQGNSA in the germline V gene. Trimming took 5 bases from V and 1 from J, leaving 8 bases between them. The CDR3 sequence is CASSLQRNTEAFF. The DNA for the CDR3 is TGTGCCAGCAGCCTACAGAGGAACACTGAAGCTTTCTTT.

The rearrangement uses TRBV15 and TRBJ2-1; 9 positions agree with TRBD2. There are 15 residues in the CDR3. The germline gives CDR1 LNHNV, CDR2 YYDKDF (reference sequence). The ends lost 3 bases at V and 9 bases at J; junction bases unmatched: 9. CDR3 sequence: CATSRSLAGVPEQFF. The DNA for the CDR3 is TGTGCCACCAGCAGGTCATTAGCGGGAGTCCCTGAGCAGTTCTTC.

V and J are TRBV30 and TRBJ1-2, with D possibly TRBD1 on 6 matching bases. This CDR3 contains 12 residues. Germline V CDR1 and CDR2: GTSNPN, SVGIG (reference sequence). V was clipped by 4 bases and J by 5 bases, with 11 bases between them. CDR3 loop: CAWIGQFYGYTF. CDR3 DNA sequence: TGTGCCTGGATAGGACAGTTTTATGGCTACACCTTC. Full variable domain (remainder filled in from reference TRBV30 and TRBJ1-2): SQTIHQWPATLVQPVGSPLSLECTVEGTSNPNLYWYRQAAGRGLQLLFYSVGIGQISSEVPQNLSASRPQDRQFILSSKKLLLSDSGFYLCAWIGQFYGYTFGSGTRLTVV.

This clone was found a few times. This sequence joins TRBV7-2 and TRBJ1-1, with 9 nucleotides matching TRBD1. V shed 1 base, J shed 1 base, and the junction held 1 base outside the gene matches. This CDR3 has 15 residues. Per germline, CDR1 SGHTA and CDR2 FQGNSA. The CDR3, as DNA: TGTGCCAGCAGCTTAGGGGGACAGGGGAACACTGAAGCTTTCTTT. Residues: CASSLGGQGNTEAFF.

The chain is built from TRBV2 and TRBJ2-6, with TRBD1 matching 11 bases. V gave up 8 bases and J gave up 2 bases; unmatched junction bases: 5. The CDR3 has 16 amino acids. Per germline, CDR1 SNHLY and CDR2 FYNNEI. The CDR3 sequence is CASVGQGAAGANVLTF. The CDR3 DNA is TGTGCCAGCGTCGGACAGGGGGCGGCTGGGGCCAACGTCCTGACTTTC.

The CDR3 sequence: CASSYSPSVGYEQYF. CDR3 DNA sequence: TGTGCCAGCAGTTACTCCCCCTCCGTGGGCTACGAGCAGTACTTC. The chain uses TRBV6-5 and TRBJ2-7; D not resolved. Per the germline V gene, CDR1 is MNHEY and CDR2 is SVGAGI. The V and J ends lost 0 bases and 3 bases respectively, with 12 bases between them. The CDR3 totals 15 residues.